This T cell receptor (beta chain) was recorded in a study of T cells in Graves' hyperthyroidism and ophthalmopathy. RNA transcripts provided the source from which TCR beta CDR3 regions were amplified. Initially, a first-round RT-PCR of the TCR CDR3 employed the HTBI primer set. TCRdb re-analysed the multiplex PCR reads in MiXCR, keeping a single row per CDR3 protein. The sample lists around 600,000 distinct CDR3 sequences; roughly 45% were seen once. The CDR3 length is 13 residues. Germline loops: CDR1 LNHDA, CDR2 SQIVND (reference sequence). With respect to this clonotype: At one boundary the junction diverges from the germline segment, which might be a read error.

Each diagnosis was grounded in clinical symptoms, serum thyroxine and TRAb, thyroid ultrasound, and orbital computed tomography. This sequence was found in an adult man with Graves' disease, either hyperthyroidism or ophthalmopathy (not recorded which). The sample comprised peripheral blood or thyroid tissue (not recorded which). The rearrangement joins TRBV19 to TRBJ2-7; possibly TRBD2 for D (5 bases). The CDR3 coding sequence is TGTGCCAGTAGTATCGGGGTATCCTACGAGCGGTACTTC. Translation: CASSIGVSYERYF.